The rows below give T cell receptor beta chains drawn from one sample of a study of radiotherapy plus CTLA-4 blockade in lung cancer. Data came from immunoSEQ multiplex PCR; TCRdb stores just in-frame clones and leaves some out. Counted here are 75,000 to 100,000 clones, about four fifths occurring once; the ten biggest clones make up about 3%. The starting material was peripheral blood, obtained from a patient treated with radiotherapy plus ipilimumab. These receptor sequences come from a human donor with non-small cell lung cancer who had a partial response to radiotherapy plus ipilimumab. Some clones in this sample may be carry-over from other donors' samples. Each CDR3 is given with its conserved first and last residue. A D gene is named only where the DNA matches it firmly. Only some rows state a clone size, as once, few, many or a class for expanded clones.

TRBJ2-3 . TRBD2 TRBV7-9 CASSLRTSGGASYF TGTGCCAGCAGCTTAAGGACTAGCGGGGGGGCCTCGTATTTT
TRBJ2-7 . . TRBV30 CAWSGFYSYEQYF TGTGCCTGGAGTGGCTTCTACTCCTACGAGCAGTACTTC
TRBJ2-3 . . TRBV7-2 CASSTWGGLTDTQYF TGTGCCAGCAGCACCTGGGGAGGACTCACAGATACGCAGTATTTT
TRBJ1-4 . . TRBV2 CASHDEKLFF TGTGCCAGCCATGATGAAAAACTGTTTTTT
TRBJ2-7 . . TRBV29-1 CSVIGQTYEQYF TGCAGCGTTATAGGACAGACCTACGAGCAGTACTTC
TRBJ2-4 . TRBD2 TRBV6-6 CASRTSGNFIENIQYF TGTGCCTCCCGGACTAGCGGGAACTTTATAGAGAACATTCAGTACTTC
TRBJ2-3 . TRBD2 TRBV14 CASSQGLAGRLRTDTQYF TGTGCCAGCAGCCAAGGACTAGCGGGGCGACTCCGCACAGATACGCAGTATTTT
TRBJ1-1 . TRBD1 TRBV30 CAWSEGQPTEAFF TGTGCCTGGAGTGAGGGACAGCCCACTGAAGCTTTCTTT
TRBJ2-1 . TRBD2 TRBV4-1 CASSQRTSYNEQFF TGCGCCAGCAGCCAAAGGACTAGTTACAATGAGCAGTTCTTC
TRBJ2-7 . TRBD1 TRBV13 CASSPIRQGSYEQYF TGTGCCAGCAGCCCTATTCGACAGGGATCCTACGAGCAGTACTTC
TRBJ1-1 . . TRBV2 CASSEWPITGTTEAFF TGTGCCAGCAGTGAGTGGCCGATTACAGGAACCACTGAAGCTTTCTTT
TRBJ1-2 . . TRBV7-2 CASSIRGATNYGYTF TGTGCCAGCAGCATCCGGGGGGCGACTAACTATGGCTACACCTTC
TRBJ1-6 . TRBD1 TRBV10-1 CASRNRGGPRLYNSPLHF TGCGCCAGCAGGAATAGAGGGGGCCCACGACTTTATAATTCACCCCTCCACTTT
TRBJ2-1 few . TRBV5-1 CASSSTGAPTYNEQFF TGCGCCAGCAGCTCAACAGGAGCCCCGACATACAATGAGCAGTTCTTC
TRBJ2-1 . . TRBV5-1 CASSFLRRSSYNEQFF TGCGCCAGCAGCTTCCTACGGCGGAGCTCCTACAATGAGCAGTTCTTC
TRBJ2-7 . TRBD2 TRBV18 CASSPGWTSDYEQYF TGTGCCAGCTCACCAGGCTGGACTAGCGACTACGAGCAGTACTTC
TRBJ1-1 . TRBD1 TRBV28 CASSLPGQGWTEAFF TGTGCCAGCAGCCTTCCTGGACAGGGATGGACTGAAGCTTTCTTT
TRBJ2-1 . . TRBV6-5 CASHDNKNEQFF TGTGCCAGCCACGACAATAAAAATGAGCAGTTCTTC
TRBJ2-3 . . TRBV4-2 CASSQDLTGSSTDTQYF TGTGCCAGCAGCCAAGATTTGACAGGCTCTAGCACAGATACGCAGTATTTT
TRBJ1-6 . . TRBV28 CASIDRGHYNSPLHF TGTGCCAGCATTGATAGGGGACATTATAATTCACCCCTCCACTTT
TRBJ1-2 . TRBD1 TRBV30 CAWSAQGRNYGYTF TGTGCCTGGAGTGCACAGGGGCGTAACTATGGCTACACCTTC
TRBJ2-2 . TRBD1 TRBV5-1 CASSWRDRDAGELFF TGCGCCAGCAGCTGGCGGGACAGGGACGCCGGGGAGCTGTTTTTT
TRBJ2-5 few TRBD1 TRBV5-4 CASSRDRGETQYF TGTGCCAGCAGCCGGGACAGGGGTGAGACCCAGTACTTC
TRBJ2-7 . TRBD1 TRBV6-1 CASKTMTGGVYEQYF TGTGCCAGCAAAACGATGACAGGGGGGGTTTACGAGCAGTACTTC
TRBJ2-1 . . TRBV6-5 CASSYAGEQFF TGTGCCAGCAGTTACGCCGGGGAGCAGTTCTTC
TRBJ2-3 . TRBD1 TRBV7-2 CASSGTGSTDTQYF TGTGCCAGCTCCGGGACAGGGTCCACAGATACGCAGTATTTT
TRBJ2-7 . TRBD1 TRBV4-1 CASSQGQGAEYEQYF TGCGCCAGCAGCCAAGGTCAGGGGGCGGAGTACGAGCAGTACTTC
TRBJ2-3 . TRBD2 TRBV2 CASSWGLAATDTQYF TGTGCCAGCAGCTGGGGACTAGCGGCCACAGATACGCAGTATTTT
TRBJ1-3 . . TRBV19 CASKFGIYSGNTIYF TGTGCCAGTAAGTTCGGGATTTACTCTGGAAACACCATATATTTT
TRBJ2-1 . . TRBV21-1 CASSNWGGNEQFF TGTGCCAGCAGCAATTGGGGAGGCAATGAGCAGTTCTTC
TRBJ1-1 . . TRBV6-5 CASRPSWGGTPEAFF TGTGCCAGCAGGCCCAGCTGGGGGGGGACGCCTGAAGCTTTCTTT
TRBJ1-1 . . TRBV6-1 CAGSTEAHTEAFF TGTGCCGGTTCGACCGAGGCCCACACTGAAGCTTTCTTT
TRBJ2-5 . TRBD2 TRBV2 CASKESSGRLETQYF TGTGCCAGCAAGGAGAGTAGCGGGAGGTTGGAGACCCAGTACTTC
TRBJ2-1 . . TRBV18 CASSPQGSYNEQFF TGTGCCAGCTCACCCCAGGGCTCCTACAATGAGCAGTTCTTC
TRBJ2-1 few . TRBV5-4 CASSRLASVEDEQFF TGTGCCAGCAGCCGGCTGGCTAGCGTGGAGGATGAGCAGTTCTTC
TRBJ1-1 . . TRBV29-1 CSVVTGNTEAFF TGCAGCGTCGTCACAGGTAACACTGAAGCTTTCTTT
TRBJ2-7 . . TRBV6-5 CASSYSLAPHEQYF TGTGCCAGCAGTTACTCGCTAGCCCCACACGAGCAGTACTTC
TRBJ2-1 . TRBD2 TRBV7-8 CASSVSGGVQFF TGTGCCAGCAGCGTCAGCGGGGGGGTTCAGTTCTTC
TRBJ2-2 . . TRBV7-2 CASSFGLTNTGELFF TGTGCCAGCAGCTTCGGACTAACTAACACCGGGGAGCTGTTTTTT
TRBJ1-4 . . TRBV19 CASSIVPAGELFF TGTGCCAGTAGTATAGTCCCCGCCGGGGAACTGTTTTTT
TRBJ1-2 . . TRBV4-2 CATAGHCGYTF TGTGCCACGGCGGGGCACTGTGGCTACACCTTC
TRBJ1-2 . TRBD1 TRBV5-1 CASTRGWGNYGYTF TGCGCCAGCACCAGGGGGTGGGGAAACTATGGCTACACCTTC
TRBJ1-1 . . TRBV30 CAWSARTEAFF TGTGCCTGGAGTGCTAGGACTGAAGCTTTCTTT
TRBJ2-1 . TRBD2 TRBV11-1 CASSPAGGYNEQFF TGTGCCAGCAGCCCAGCGGGGGGTTACAATGAGCAGTTCTTC
TRBJ2-7 . . TRBV7-8 CASTEATVAYEQYF TGTGCCAGCACCGAGGCCACCGTTGCCTACGAGCAGTACTTC
TRBJ1-2 few TRBD1 TRBV5-8 CASSSYGSLGQGSNRYTF TGTGCCAGCAGCTCCTATGGTAGCCTTGGACAGGGGAGTAATCGCTACACCTTC
TRBJ2-5 once TRBD2 TRBV5-1 CASSLGSGRGLETQYF TGCGCCAGCAGCTTGGGCAGCGGGAGGGGTTTGGAGACCCAGTACTTC
TRBJ1-6 . . TRBV18 CASSPVAANNSPLHF TGTGCCAGCTCGCCCGTGGCAGCGAATAATTCACCCCTCCACTTT
TRBJ2-7 once . TRBV7-6 CASSLASYYEQYF TGTGCCAGCAGCTTAGCCTCTTACTACGAGCAGTACTTC
TRBJ2-7 . TRBD1 TRBV7-8 CASSSPGQGLYEQYF TGTGCCAGCAGCTCGCCGGGACAGGGGTTGTACGAGCAGTACTTC